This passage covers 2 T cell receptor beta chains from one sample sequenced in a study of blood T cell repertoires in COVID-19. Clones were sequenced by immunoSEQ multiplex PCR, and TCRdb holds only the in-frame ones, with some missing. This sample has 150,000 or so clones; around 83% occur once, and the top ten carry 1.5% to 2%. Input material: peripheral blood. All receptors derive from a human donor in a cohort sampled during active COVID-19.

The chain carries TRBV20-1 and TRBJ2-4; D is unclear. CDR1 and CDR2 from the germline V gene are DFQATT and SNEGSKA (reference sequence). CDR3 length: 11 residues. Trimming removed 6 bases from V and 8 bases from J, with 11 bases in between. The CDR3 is CSALLSDIQYF. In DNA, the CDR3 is TGCAGTGCCTTGCTGTCGGACATTCAGTACTTC.

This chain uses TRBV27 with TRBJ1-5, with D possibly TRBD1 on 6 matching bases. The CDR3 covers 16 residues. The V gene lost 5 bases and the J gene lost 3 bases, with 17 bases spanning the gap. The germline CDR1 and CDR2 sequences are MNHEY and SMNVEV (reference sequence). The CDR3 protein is CASSPQGTGNNQPQHF. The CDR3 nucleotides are TGTGCCAGCAGTCCCCAGGGAACAGGGAACAATCAGCCCCAGCATTTT.